Shown below are 29 T cell receptor beta chains from a single sample sequenced in a study of cytomegalovirus exposure and HLA in healthy donors (dated by TCRdb to the late 2010s). Library creation used the immunoSEQ multiplex PCR assay. For the multiplex PCR, a mixture combining 60 forward primers for TCR Vbeta segments and 13 reverse primers for TCR Jbeta segments was used. TCRdb holds this immuneACCESS table with in-frame rearrangements only. Some clones are missing; in checked studies, unresolved V genes explain under half, and the rest has no known cause. In all, the sample holds roughly 250,000 clones, and 75% to 90% of those were seen once. The ten top clones hold about 0.3% of the sample. The sample comprised PBMCs. The receptors were gathered from a girl aged 2-15 years in good health and CMV-seronegative.

This chain connects TRBV5-1 to TRBJ1-6; TRBD1 matches at 7 bases. The ends lost 5 bases at V and 6 bases at J; junction bases unmatched: 11. Germline values: CDR1 SGHRS, CDR2 YFSETQ. The length of the CDR3 is 16 residues. The CDR3, as DNA: TGCGCCAGCAGACCGACAACGGGACAGATTAATTCACCCCTCCACTTT. It codes for CASRPTTGQINSPLHF.

The genes are TRBV28 and TRBJ2-7, with D tentatively TRBD2 (6 bases). The CDR3 totals 14 residues. CDR1 and CDR2 from the germline V gene are MDHEN and SYDVKM. V gave up 5 bases and J gave up 7 bases, with 18 bases separating them. DNA of the CDR3: TGTGCCAGCAGTCCACCCCATGTTGGGGGGGAGCAGTACTTC. It specifies CASSPPHVGGEQYF.

CDR3 loop: CASSYSQQGYRSPLHF. CDR3 sequence (DNA): TGTGCCAGCAGTTACTCGCAACAGGGATATCGGTCACCCCTCCACTTT. This sequence joins TRBV6-5 and TRBJ1-6, with D tentatively TRBD1 (6 bases). V was clipped by 0 bases and J by 10 bases, with 16 bases between them. Per germline, CDR1 MNHEY and CDR2 SVGAGI. The CDR3 consists of 16 residues.

This clone was seen once. This chain joins TRBV4-1 and TRBJ2-5, with 11 bases that match TRBD2. Germline-derived CDR1 and CDR2 are MGHRA and YSYEKL. V gave up 4 bases and J gave up 5 bases; unmatched junction bases: 18. This CDR3 spans 19 amino acids. This CDR3 is CASSPLYPGLAARGETQYF. As DNA, the CDR3 is TGCGCCAGCAGCCCCCTATATCCGGGACTAGCGGCCCGGGGGGAGACCCAGTACTTC.

V is TRBV4-2 and J is TRBJ2-5; TRBD1 might be the D (7 bases). Germline-derived CDR1 and CDR2 are LGHNA and YNFKEQ. There are 15 residues in the CDR3. Trimming pared 1 base from V and 5 bases from J, leaving 14 bases between. The CDR3 protein is CASSQAQGGSETQYF. DNA of the CDR3: TGTGCCAGCAGCCAAGCGCAGGGGGGCTCGGAGACCCAGTACTTC.

The chain recombines TRBV19 with TRBJ1-5; 8 positions match TRBD1. The CDR3 loop spans 14 amino acids. Trimming took 10 bases from V and 3 from J; bases not matched to a gene: 8. Germline V gives CDR1 LNHDA, CDR2 SQIVND (reference sequence). CDR3 sequence: CATQGTGYNQPQHF. Written as DNA, the CDR3 is TGTGCCACTCAGGGGACAGGCTACAATCAGCCCCAGCATTTT.

The chain joins TRBV29-1 to TRBJ2-5; D ambiguous. The germline V gene encodes CDR1 SQVTM and CDR2 ANQGSEA. The CDR3 is made up of 14 amino acids. V lost 0 bases, J lost 2 bases, and 10 bases lay in between. The CDR3 DNA sequence: TGCAGCGTTGAAGAATGGGCTGCTCAAGAGACCCAGTACTTC. Translated, it gives CSVEEWAAQETQYF.

This chain links TRBV13 with TRBJ2-1; 11 nucleotides align to TRBD2. This CDR3 contains 17 residues. V gave up 5 bases and J gave up 2 bases; unmatched junction bases: 8. Germline assignment: CDR1 PRHDT and CDR2 FYEKMQ (reference sequence). Here the CDR3 reads CASSILRLAGTYNEQFF. CDR3 nucleotide sequence: TGTGCCAGCAGCATACTAAGACTAGCGGGGACCTACAATGAGCAGTTCTTC.

V gene TRBV29-1 combines with J gene TRBJ1-4; 7 bases line up with TRBD1. The CDR3 spans 16 residues. Per the germline V gene, CDR1 is SQVTM and CDR2 is ANQGSEA. Trimming removed 3 bases from V and 4 bases from J; junction bases left unmatched: 11. The chain's CDR3 is CSVEKCDRADNEKLFF. CDR3 coding DNA: TGCAGCGTTGAGAAGTGTGACAGGGCGGATAATGAAAAACTGTTTTTT.

The V call is TRBV28, the J call TRBJ1-4; D not certain. Per germline, CDR1 MDHEN and CDR2 SYDVKM. Trimming stripped 2 bases from V and 0 bases from J, with 4 bases between. The CDR3 length is 14 residues. The CDR3 DNA sequence: TGTGCCAGCAGTTTAGTCGCAACTAATGAAAAACTGTTTTTT. Translated: CASSLVATNEKLFF.

This sequence joins TRBV10-3 and TRBJ2-1; 10 nucleotides match TRBD2. The ends lost 11 bases at V and 6 bases at J; junction bases unmatched: 7. The CDR3 length is 13 residues. CDR1 is ENHRY and CDR2 is SYGVKD in the germline V gene. The CDR3 region has the DNA TGTGCCGTTCGGGCTAGCGGGGGCAATGAGCAGTTCTTC. Its protein is CAVRASGGNEQFF.

This chain connects TRBV4-2 to TRBJ2-7; D unresolved. The CDR3 is made up of 14 amino acids. Germline loops: CDR1 LGHNA, CDR2 YNFKEQ. Trimming removed 0 bases from V and 0 bases from J, with 6 bases in between. The DNA for the CDR3 is TGTGCCAGCAGCCAAGACGTTCTCTCCTACGAGCAGTACTTC. As protein: CASSQDVLSYEQYF.

This rearrangement joins TRBV7-9 to TRBJ2-5; 7 bases line up with TRBD2. The CDR3 extends over 13 amino acids. The germline CDR1 and CDR2 sequences are SEHNR and FQNEAQ (reference sequence). V shed 9 bases, J shed 1 base, and the junction held 5 bases outside the gene matches. CDR3 coding DNA: TGTGCCAGTTGGGGACTACCCCAAGAGACCCAGTACTTC. It is translated as CASWGLPQETQYF.

The chain links TRBV6-1 to TRBJ1-6; a weak D match, TRBD1 (6 bases). Germline values: CDR1 MNHNS, CDR2 SASEGT. Trimming removed 2 bases at V and 9 bases at J, with 11 bases between. The CDR3 has 14 amino acids. CDR3 in DNA: TGTGCCAGCAGTGAACTCCCAGGGGTTTCACCCCTCCACTTT. Its translation is CASSELPGVSPLHF.

With respect to this clone: Other nucleotide sequences in the sample specify the same CDR3. The genes are TRBV6-5 and TRBJ2-7; 8 nucleotides align to TRBD1. Germline CDR1 and CDR2: MNHEY and SVGAGI. After removal of 2 bases from V and 3 bases from J, the junction contained 3 bases not matched to a gene. The length of the CDR3 is 14 residues. The CDR3 loop is CASSYGTGGYEQYF. CDR3 DNA sequence: TGTGCCAGCAGTTACGGTACAGGGGGCTACGAGCAGTACTTC.

DNA for the CDR3: TGCGCCAGCAGCTTGGTAGCGGGTAGCACAGATACGCAGTATTTT. Residues: CASSLVAGSTDTQYF. V usage is TRBV5-1 and J usage is TRBJ2-3, with 7 nucleotides matching TRBD2. The ends lost 0 bases at V and 0 bases at J; junction bases unmatched: 1. This CDR3 spans 15 amino acids. CDR1 is SGHRS, CDR2 YFSETQ, per germline.

This chain links TRBV7-8 with TRBJ1-5; 7 bases align to TRBD1. Unmatched junction bases numbered 17, after V lost 5 bases and J lost 4 bases. The CDR3 runs to 18 residues. Germline CDR1 is SGHVS and CDR2 is FQNEAQ. The CDR3 coding sequence is TGTGCCAGCAGCGCGGATAGGCTCCCGACAGGGACTAATCAGCCCCAGCATTTT. It specifies CASSADRLPTGTNQPQHF.

The CDR3 protein is CATSGKTDTIYNEQFF. The CDR3 region has the DNA TGTGCCACCAGCGGGAAGACAGATACAATTTACAATGAGCAGTTCTTC. The rearrangement links TRBV15 to TRBJ2-1, with D tentatively TRBD1 (5 bases). Germline-derived CDR1 and CDR2 are LNHNV and YYDKDF (reference sequence). CDR3 size: 16 residues. V was clipped by 5 bases and J by 4 bases, with 18 bases between them. Full variable domain (missing parts from reference TRBV15 and TRBJ2-1): DAMVIQNPRYQVTQFGKPVTLSCSQTLNHNVMYWYQQKSSQAPKLLFHYYDKDFNNEADTPDNFQSRRPNTSFCFLDIRSPGLGDTAMYLCATSGKTDTIYNEQFFGPGTRLTVL.

This clone was seen more than once but under ten times. V is TRBV5-1 and J is TRBJ1-1; TRBD1 matches at 7 bases. From germline, CDR1 is SGHRS and CDR2 YFSETQ. Trimming removed 0 bases from V and 3 bases from J; junction bases left unmatched: 11. The CDR3 sequence is 17 residues long. CDR3 in DNA: TGCGCCAGCAGCTTGGGCCAAAGGACAGGAAGCGACACTGAAGCTTTCTTT. It encodes CASSLGQRTGSDTEAFF.

V is TRBV28 and J is TRBJ2-1, with D possibly matching TRBD2 (5 bases). V gave up 7 bases and J gave up 3 bases, with 10 bases separating them. This CDR3 contains 13 residues. Germline values: CDR1 MDHEN, CDR2 SYDVKM. CDR3 nucleotide sequence: TGTGCCAGCAATCGGGGAGACTACAATGAGCAGTTCTTC. It is translated as CASNRGDYNEQFF.

V and J are TRBV6-5 and TRBJ2-7; a possible D gene is TRBD1 (5 bases). Germline V gene data show CDR1 as MNHEY and CDR2 as SVGAGI. V was pared by 2 bases and J by 4 bases, with 12 bases between. CDR3 length: 14 residues. This CDR3 reads CASSYAGYSYEQYF. CDR3 coding DNA: TGTGCCAGCAGTTACGCAGGGTACTCGTACGAGCAGTACTTC.

V and J are TRBV28 and TRBJ2-7, with 7 bases that match TRBD2. Per the germline V gene, CDR1 is MDHEN and CDR2 is SYDVKM. V shed 8 bases, J shed 2 bases, and the junction held 6 bases outside the gene matches. The CDR3 loop spans 13 amino acids. The CDR3 here is CASGGGRAYEQYF. In DNA form, the CDR3 reads TGTGCCAGCGGGGGGGGTAGGGCCTACGAGCAGTACTTC.

The chain combines TRBV7-2 with TRBJ1-1, with D uncertain. From germline, CDR1 is SGHTA and CDR2 FQGNSA. Trimming took 5 bases from V and 1 from J, leaving 11 bases between them. The CDR3 sequence is 14 residues long. The CDR3 nucleotides are TGTGCCAGCAGCCTACTCGGCGGGAACACTGAAGCTTTCTTT. Translation gives CASSLLGGNTEAFF.

The V gene is TRBV7-2, the J gene TRBJ2-5; 12 bases align to TRBD2. The better agreement between TRBJ2-7 and the DNA end casts doubt on the J call. The CDR3 totals 15 residues. Germline V lookup: CDR1 SGHTA, CDR2 FQGNSA. CDR3 in DNA: TGTGCCAGCACCTCGCCTAGCGGGGGGGACTACGAGCAGTACTTC. As protein: CASTSPSGGDYEQYF.

The V and J genes are TRBV6-4 and TRBJ2-1, with D maybe TRBD1 (5 bases). V was shortened by 8 bases and J by 7 bases, with 21 bases between the two germline ends. This CDR3 comprises 15 residues. Germline CDR1 reads MRHNA; CDR2 reads SNTAGT. In DNA, the CDR3 is TGTGCCAGCTCCACAGGAGACGGGCGTCTAAATGAGCAGTTCTTC. Translated: CASSTGDGRLNEQFF.

This clone was detected once. The chain employs TRBV27 and TRBJ2-1; 15 bases align to TRBD2. Germline CDR1 is MNHEY and CDR2 is SMNVEV (reference sequence). The CDR3 contains 18 residues. V dropped 4 bases and J dropped 7; count of bases not matched to a gene: 11. For the CDR3, the DNA is TGTGCCAGCAGTTCTTATGGGACTAGCGGGGGGAAGGGAAATGAGCAGTTCTTC. Its translation is CASSSYGTSGGKGNEQFF.

V and J are TRBV9 and TRBJ1-1; a possible D gene is TRBD1 (6 bases). Germline V gives CDR1 SGDLS, CDR2 YYNGEE. This CDR3 has 13 residues. V was clipped by 5 bases and J by 5 bases, with 13 bases between them. In DNA form, the CDR3 reads TGTGCCAGCAGTATAGGGGGGGGGACTGAAGCTTTCTTT. Amino acid sequence: CASSIGGGTEAFF.

This chain connects TRBV15 to TRBJ1-1; 7 bases fit TRBD1. With 5 bases clipped from V and 3 bases from J, the junction kept 9 bases outside the gene matches. The CDR3 extends over 15 amino acids. In germline, CDR1 is LNHNV, CDR2 YYDKDF (reference sequence). The CDR3 spells CATSWSPGGYTEAFF. In DNA, the CDR3 is TGTGCCACCAGCTGGTCCCCAGGGGGTTACACTGAAGCTTTCTTT.

The chain uses TRBV7-9 and TRBJ2-7; 10 bases map to TRBD2. The germline V gene has CDR1 SEHNR and CDR2 FQNEAQ (reference sequence). V lost 3 bases to trimming and J lost 0 bases; unmatched junction nucleotides: 2. The CDR3 has 15 residues. The CDR3 region has the DNA TGTGCCAGCAGCTTCCCTAGCGGGAGCTCCTACGAGCAGTACTTC. Amino acids: CASSFPSGSSYEQYF.